These 29 T cell receptor beta chains were all obtained from the same sample, sequenced in a study of cytomegalovirus exposure and HLA in healthy donors. With 60 Vbeta and 13 Jbeta primers, the PCR was carried out. Produced via immunoSEQ multiplex PCR; TCRdb's table is partial and in-frame only. The repertoire holds approximately 170,000 clones, with 80% as singletons. Material: PBMCs. All receptors come from a woman between 50 and 59 years old in good health and CMV-seropositive.

DNA for the CDR3: TGTGCCAGCAGCTTAACGGGAGGCGCAGATGAGCAGTTCTTC. Translated: CASSLTGGADEQFF. The V and J genes are TRBV7-9 and TRBJ2-1; 7 bases are shared with TRBD2. CDR1 and CDR2 from the germline V gene are SEHNR and FQNEAQ (reference sequence). The CDR3 has 14 amino acids. Trimming cost V 2 bases and J 8 bases; bases outside gene matches: 6.

V usage is TRBV6-5 and J usage is TRBJ2-7; 7 positions match TRBD1. Germline V gene sequence: CDR1 MNHEY, CDR2 SVGAGI. The CDR3 has 14 amino acids. V trimming: 5 bases; J trimming: 0 bases; junction bases outside the gene matches: 4. The CDR3 is CASSGRDSSYEQYF. The CDR3 nucleotides read TGTGCCAGCAGTGGCCGGGACAGCTCCTACGAGCAGTACTTC.

The chain carries TRBV29-1 and TRBJ2-1; 9 bases are shared with TRBD2. This CDR3 spans 14 amino acids. Germline lookup yields CDR1 SQVTM and CDR2 ANQGSEA. After removal of 2 bases from V and 8 bases from J, the junction contained 7 bases not matched to a gene. The CDR3 loop reads CSVEMGLAIYEQFF. The CDR3 DNA reads as TGCAGCGTTGAAATGGGACTAGCCATCTATGAGCAGTTCTTC.

The rearrangement uses TRBV28 and TRBJ2-7, with 8 bases identical to TRBD2. The germline CDR1 and CDR2 sequences are MDHEN and SYDVKM. The V segment lost 8 bases and the J segment 4 bases; nucleotides outside the gene matches: 13. This CDR3 is built from 15 residues. The CDR3 region has the DNA TGTGCCAGCTACAGTTCTACTAGCGGAGGTTACGAGCAGTACTTC. Translating gives CASYSSTSGGYEQYF.

This clone has just one count. This rearrangement joins TRBV29-1 to TRBJ1-2; 7 positions agree with TRBD1. The ends lost 2 bases at V and 5 bases at J; junction bases unmatched: 8. The CDR3 has 14 amino acids. Germline loops: CDR1 SQVTM, CDR2 ANQGSEA. The CDR3 bases are TGCAGCGTTGAAAGGGGGCAGGCGCCTTATGGCTACACCTTC. As protein: CSVERGQAPYGYTF.

This chain joins TRBV5-4 and TRBJ2-5, with D perhaps TRBD2 (6 bases). V shed 5 bases and J shed 5 bases, with 16 bases lying between them. Germline V lookup: CDR1 SGHNT, CDR2 YYREEE (reference sequence). The length of the CDR3 is 14 residues. This chain's CDR3 is CASRPRRDSETQYF. CDR3 DNA: TGTGCCAGCAGACCGAGAAGGGACTCGGAGACCCAGTACTTC.

This clone was seen more than once but under ten times. The V call is TRBV10-3, the J call TRBJ1-2, with D perhaps matching TRBD1 (5 bases). Trimming shortened V by 0 bases and J by 0 bases, and 14 bases separated the two germline ends. Germline V lookup: CDR1 ENHRY, CDR2 SYGVKD. The CDR3 extends over 17 amino acids. Here the CDR3 reads CAISESGQALANYGYTF. The CDR3 DNA sequence: TGTGCCATCAGTGAGTCGGGGCAGGCCTTAGCTAACTATGGCTACACCTTC.

This chain joins TRBV23-1 and TRBJ2-6, with 14 bases matching TRBD2. TRBV23-1 qualifies as an ORF whose function is uncertain. The CDR3 sequence is 19 residues long. After removal of 0 bases from V and 0 bases from J, the junction contained 1 base not matched to a gene. The CDR3 protein is CASSQSTSGRASGANVLTF. The CDR3 DNA sequence: TGCGCCAGCAGTCAATCGACTAGCGGGAGGGCCTCTGGGGCCAACGTCCTGACTTTC.

Details on this clone: Likely a read error: the CDR3 ends without its conserved phenylalanine or tryptophan. The DNA is left out, because the CDR3 cannot be placed on it with certainty; the CDR3 is given as TCRdb lists it. This sequence joins TRBV7-8 and TRBJ1-2; the D segment call TRBD1 is taken from the table without a DNA check. The germline V gene encodes CDR1 SGHVS and CDR2 FQNEAQ. The CDR3 totals 14 residues, both ends included. The CDR3 sequence: CASSSRGADPPRVL.

The gene calls are TRBV6-1 and TRBJ1-1; no firm D call. The ends were cut back, 8 bases at V and 4 bases at J, with 17 bases in the middle. This CDR3 has 14 amino acids. From germline, CDR1 is MNHNS and CDR2 SASEGT. The CDR3 loop reads CASVGRSAGTEAFF. In DNA form, the CDR3 reads TGTGCCAGCGTTGGACGGTCGGCGGGCACTGAAGCTTTCTTT.

This chain joins TRBV9 and TRBJ2-7, with TRBD2 matching 8 bases. The CDR3 is 14 residues long. V dropped 2 bases and J dropped 1; count of bases not matched to a gene: 2. Germline V gene sequence: CDR1 SGDLS, CDR2 YYNGEE. CDR3 DNA: TGTGCCAGCAGCGTCTCTAGCGGGTCCTACGAGCAGTACTTC. This codes for CASSVSSGSYEQYF.

The CDR3 loop reads CASSFPSGRRQETQYF. In nucleotides, the CDR3 is TGTGCCAGCAGCTTCCCTAGCGGGAGGAGACAAGAGACCCAGTACTTC. The V call is TRBV5-4, the J call TRBJ2-5; 11 positions agree with TRBD2. Germline CDR1 SGHNT, CDR2 YYREEE (reference sequence). Unmatched junction bases numbered 5, after V lost 2 bases and J lost 2 bases. The CDR3 runs 16 residues.

This clone was detected once. The chain joins TRBV11-1 to TRBJ2-7, with TRBD2 identical over 15 bases. The CDR3 loop spans 16 amino acids. V trimming: 5 bases; J trimming: 5 bases; junction bases outside the gene matches: 7. The germline CDR1 and CDR2 sequences are SGHAT and FQDESV (reference sequence). CDR3 region: CASSITGTSGRNEQYF. The CDR3 DNA sequence: TGTGCCAGCAGCATAACCGGGACTAGCGGGAGGAACGAGCAGTACTTC.

This clone was seen a handful of times. The rearrangement joins TRBV11-3 to TRBJ2-7; 7 bases line up with TRBD1. J lost 2 bases, V lost 5 bases, and 6 bases had no gene match. Germline V CDR1 and CDR2: SGHNT, YENEEA. This CDR3 has 14 residues. CDR3 sequence: CASSRQGRPYEQYF. CDR3 DNA sequence: TGTGCCAGCAGCCGACAGGGACGGCCCTACGAGCAGTACTTC.

The chain is built from TRBV29-1 and TRBJ2-3; 8 nucleotides align to TRBD2. Per the germline V gene, CDR1 is SQVTM and CDR2 is ANQGSEA. V trimming: 8 bases; J trimming: 3 bases; junction bases outside the gene matches: 10. CDR3 length: 14 residues. This CDR3 is CSTHRGGLTDTQYF. In nucleotides, the CDR3 is TGCAGCACCCATCGGGGGGGCTTAACAGATACGCAGTATTTT.

The chain employs TRBV28 and TRBJ1-2; D perhaps matches TRBD1 (5 bases). Trimming removed 3 bases at V and 8 bases at J, with 10 bases between. The CDR3 loop spans 12 amino acids. The germline V gene encodes CDR1 MDHEN and CDR2 SYDVKM. Written as DNA, the CDR3 is TGTGCCAGCAGTTTTAAGGGGTACGGCTACACCTTC. This gives the protein CASSFKGYGYTF.

V and J are TRBV4-2 and TRBJ2-1, with TRBD2 matching 9 bases. This CDR3 spans 18 amino acids. V trimming: 1 base; J trimming: 2 bases; junction bases outside the gene matches: 9. Germline-derived CDR1 and CDR2 are LGHNA and YNFKEQ. CDR3 DNA sequence: TGTGCCAGCAGCCAAGGTCGGCGGGGGGGCCTCCCCTACAATGAGCAGTTCTTC. Amino acids: CASSQGRRGGLPYNEQFF.

With regard to this clone: The DNA is omitted, as the CDR3 cannot be located on it reliably, and the CDR3 follows TCRdb's listing. J is TRBJ2-7 and V is TRBV10-2; TRBD1 is the table's D call, not checked against the DNA. Germline V gene sequence: CDR1 WSHSY, CDR2 SAAADI. The CDR3 is 14 residues long, counting both termini. CDR3: CASILGQGIFEQYF.

This chain connects TRBV29-1 to TRBJ1-4; 7 bases match TRBD1. CDR1 is SQVTM, CDR2 ANQGSEA, per germline. There are 13 residues in the CDR3. V lost 7 bases to trimming and J lost 7 bases; unmatched junction nucleotides: 9. The chain's CDR3 is CSGGDRESEKLFF. The CDR3, as DNA: TGCAGCGGAGGCGACAGGGAGAGTGAAAAACTGTTTTTT.

The V and J genes are TRBV5-1 and TRBJ1-1; TRBD1 is a possible D gene (5 bases). This CDR3 spans 14 amino acids. Trimming removed 0 bases from V and 4 bases from J, with 10 bases in between. From germline, CDR1 is SGHRS and CDR2 YFSETQ. The CDR3 DNA sequence: TGCGCCAGCAGCTTGGAAGGGGCTGCCACTGAAGCTTTCTTT. The encoded protein is CASSLEGAATEAFF.

This clone appeared once. The chain carries TRBV6-5 and TRBJ2-7; maybe TRBD1 (6 bases). The V and J ends lost 6 bases and 1 base respectively, with 13 bases between them. CDR3 length: 14 amino acids. Germline-derived CDR1 and CDR2 are MNHEY and SVGAGI. The CDR3 DNA sequence: TGTGCCAGCAGCCCAATGGACAGTTCCTACGAGCAGTACTTC. Encoded protein: CASSPMDSSYEQYF.

This chain links TRBV6-5 with TRBJ1-5; D uncertain. Germline CDR1 MNHEY, CDR2 SVGAGI. The ends were cut back, 4 bases at V and 5 bases at J, with 3 bases in the middle. The CDR3 spans 11 residues. Here the CDR3 DNA reads TGTGCCAGCAGTTCCTATCAGCCCCAGCATTTT. Encoded protein: CASSSYQPQHF.

The chain employs TRBV28 and TRBJ2-2, with TRBD1 as a possible D gene (6 bases). Trimming pared 6 bases from V and 5 bases from J, leaving 16 bases between. Germline V gene lookup returns CDR1 MDHEN and CDR2 SYDVKM. The CDR3 spans 15 residues. CDR3 loop: CASSEYRALTGELFF. The DNA for the CDR3 is TGTGCCAGCAGCGAATACAGGGCTTTAACCGGGGAGCTGTTTTTT.

The chain links TRBV21-1 to TRBJ1-4. TRBV21-1 corresponds to a pseudogene. The CDR3 length is 16 residues. DNA for the CDR3: TGTGCCAGCAGCAAAGCTTCCCCTGAGAGGAATGAAAAACTGTTTTTT. It yields the protein CASSKASPERNEKLFF.

The rearrangement links TRBV11-2 to TRBJ2-7; TRBD2 agrees at 10 bases. The germline V gene has CDR1 SGHAT and CDR2 FQNNGV. Trimming removed 1 base from V and 3 bases from J; junction bases left unmatched: 3. The CDR3 has 15 residues. In DNA form, the CDR3 reads TGTGCCAGCAGCTTAGGGGCTAGCGGGAGCTACGAGCAGTACTTC. Encoded protein: CASSLGASGSYEQYF.

V gene TRBV7-2 combines with J gene TRBJ2-2; 7 nucleotides match TRBD2. From germline, CDR1 is SGHTA and CDR2 FQGNSA. V lost 6 bases and J lost 7; bases outside the gene matches: 11. CDR3 length: 15 residues. The CDR3 loop reads CASRQDELAFGELFF. The CDR3 DNA is TGTGCCAGCAGGCAAGACGAACTAGCGTTCGGGGAGCTGTTTTTT.

CDR3 amino acids: CAGKRLAGGRGAYNEQFF. As DNA, the CDR3 is TGTGCCGGTAAAAGACTAGCGGGAGGGCGCGGAGCCTACAATGAGCAGTTCTTC. The chain employs TRBV19 and TRBJ2-1; 14 nucleotides line up with TRBD2. The CDR3 length is 18 residues. CDR1 LNHDA and CDR2 SQIVND come from the germline V gene (reference sequence). V lost 11 bases and J lost 2; bases outside the gene matches: 14.

J is TRBJ2-4 and V is TRBV5-1; TRBD2 matches 7 bases. CDR3 length: 15 amino acids. V was clipped by 0 bases and J by 2 bases; unmatched bases: 2. The V gene's germline CDR1 is SGHRS and CDR2 YFSETQ. The chain's CDR3 is CASSLVGGTKNIQYF. CDR3 DNA: TGCGCCAGCAGCTTGGTGGGGGGGACCAAAAACATTCAGTACTTC.

Comments on this clone: The identical CDR3 is also encoded by other nucleotide sequences in the sample. This chain connects TRBV15 to TRBJ2-7; 7 nucleotides line up with TRBD1. Germline lookup yields CDR1 LNHNV and CDR2 YYDKDF (reference sequence). CDR3 length: 13 amino acids. Losses at the gene ends were 3 bases for V and 3 bases for J; bases not matched to a gene: 2. The CDR3 protein is CATSRDRSYEQYF. The CDR3 DNA reads as TGTGCCACCAGCAGGGACAGGAGCTACGAGCAGTACTTC.